One and the same sample provided the 16 T cell receptor beta chains below, sequenced in a study of blood T cells in healthy people across ages. A second 7 to 11 cycle PCR used barcoded and J-beta primers. TCRdb called the 5' RACE reads again in MiXCR, with one record for every CDR3 protein. The sample carries 850,000 to 950,000 distinct CDR3 sequences, about 28% recorded once. Material for sequencing was blood. The receptors here all came from a woman aged 80 or over in good health.

The chain is built from TRBV24-1 and TRBJ2-6; no reliable D call. Per the germline V gene, CDR1 is KGHDR and CDR2 is SFDVKD. The CDR3 has 17 amino acids. The V end lost 3 bases, the J end lost 0 bases, and 11 bases lay between the germline ends. CDR3 residues: CATSDPGRNSGANVLTF. CDR3 nucleotides: TGTGCCACCAGTGATCCAGGACGTAACTCTGGGGCCAACGTCCTGACTTTC.

Ten or more counts support this clonotype. The V call is TRBV7-2, the J call TRBJ2-1; the match to TRBD2 covers 10 bases. The CDR3 runs to 20 residues. J gave up 7 bases and V 5 bases, and 23 bases lay outside the gene matches. Germline V CDR1 and CDR2: SGHTA, FQGNSA. The CDR3 nucleotides read TGTGCCAGCAGCCCCCCCCATGGGCTAGCGGGGGACCATAGGGGGAATGAGCAGTTCTTC. This gives the protein CASSPPHGLAGDHRGNEQFF.

This clonotype has more than one count but fewer than ten. A much larger clonotype is one base distant, so this may be a read error. The V and J genes are TRBV10-3 and TRBJ2-5, with 7 bases that match TRBD2. The CDR3 sequence is 17 residues long. The germline V gene encodes CDR1 ENHRY and CDR2 SYGVKD. Trimming at V came to 6 bases and at J to 2 bases, leaving 15 bases not matched to a gene. The CDR3 sequence is CAIRPAGRAGRQETQYF. The CDR3 nucleotides are TGTGCCATCAGACCGGCGGGACGAGCGGGGAGACAAGAGACCCAGTACTTC.

This clonotype was seen at least ten times. The V call is TRBV4-3, the J call TRBJ2-1; D is ambiguous. The V and J ends lost 0 bases and 2 bases respectively, with 8 bases between them. Looked up from germline, CDR1 is LGHNA and CDR2 is YSLEER. CDR3 length equals 15 residues. This chain's CDR3 is CASSQDRFTYNEQFF. The CDR3 nucleotides are TGCGCCAGCAGCCAAGATCGATTCACCTACAATGAGCAGTTCTTC.

The rearrangement joins TRBV7-3 to TRBJ2-1; the match to TRBD2 covers 14 bases. CDR1 and CDR2 (germline): SGHTA, FQGTGA. The trim removed 5 bases at V and 9 bases at J, leaving 6 bases unmatched. The CDR3 covers 15 residues. The CDR3 here is CASSRGLAGGSEQFF. The CDR3 DNA is TGTGCCAGCAGCCGTGGACTAGCGGGGGGCTCTGAGCAGTTCTTC.

The sample holds many counts of this clonotype. This may come from a read error, since a much larger clone is one base off. J is TRBJ1-6 and V is TRBV12-3 or TRBV12-4; D is undetermined. The length of the CDR3 is 13 residues. The CDR3 DNA reads as TGTGCCAGCAGTTTCTCTCTCTCTTCACCCCCCCACTTT. As protein: CASSFSLSSPPHF.

Ten or more counts support this clonotype. This rearrangement joins TRBV3-1 to TRBJ1-2, with 8 bases that match TRBD1. CDR3 size: 13 residues. Germline V CDR1 and CDR2: LGHDT, YNNKEL (reference sequence). V shed 4 bases, J shed 4 bases, and the junction held 2 bases outside the gene matches. The CDR3 nucleotides read TGTGCCAGCAGCCCAGGGGGCCGCTATGGCTACACCTTC. Encoded protein: CASSPGGRYGYTF.

This CDR3 is CASSVEATEQFF. CDR3 coding DNA: TGTGCCAGCAGCGTAGAGGCGACTGAGCAGTTCTTC. This chain uses TRBV7-2 with TRBJ2-1; no definite D call. Deletions cut 5 bases from V and 9 bases from J, with 11 bases between. The length of the CDR3 is 12 residues. Germline V gene lookup returns CDR1 SGHTA and CDR2 FQGNSA.

This clonotype came up a few times. The chain joins TRBV3-1 to TRBJ1-1; D not resolved. CDR1 is LGHDT, CDR2 YNNKEL, per germline (reference sequence). This CDR3 contains 14 residues. V dropped 0 bases and J dropped 11 bases, with 16 bases sitting between them. This CDR3 reads CASSQESFGVGAFF. For the CDR3, the DNA is TGTGCCAGCAGCCAAGAGTCATTCGGGGTAGGGGCTTTCTTT.

This clonotype was picked up one time. This sequence may be a read error, since a much larger clone differs from it by one base. The CDR3 reads CASSVGGGDTYNEQFF. The CDR3 DNA reads as TGTGCCAGCAGCGTAGGGGGCGGGGACACCTACAATGAGCAGTTCTTC. The genes are TRBV9 and TRBJ2-1; D possibly uses TRBD1 or TRBD2 (6 bases each). The CDR3 runs 16 residues. V was cut by 0 bases and J by 2 bases, with 12 bases left in between. CDR1 is SGDLS, CDR2 YYNGEE, per germline.

Regarding this clonotype: A read error may explain this, as a much larger clone is one base away. This chain connects TRBV12-3 or TRBV12-4 to TRBJ1-2, with 7 bases identical to TRBD1. This CDR3 region has 12 residues. The CDR3 bases are TGTGCCAGCAGTTCAGGGGGATTGGGCTGCACCTTC. This gives the protein CASSSGGLGCTF.

The CDR3 nucleotides read TGTGCCATCAGCCTTCGACAGGGCTGGGACACTGAAGCTTTCTTT. It encodes CAISLRQGWDTEAFF. The chain combines TRBV10-3 with TRBJ1-1, with 7 bases that match TRBD1. J gave up 3 bases and V 6 bases, and 10 bases lay outside the gene matches. Germline assignment: CDR1 ENHRY and CDR2 SYGVKD. The CDR3 contains 15 residues.

Remarks on this clonotype: A much larger clonotype is one base distant, so this may be a read error. The chain combines TRBV20-1 with TRBJ1-2; D unclear. This CDR3 is 13 amino acids long. Looked up from germline, CDR1 is DFQATT and CDR2 is SNEGSKA (reference sequence). CDR3 sequence: CGARSGVSYGYTF. The CDR3 nucleotides are TGCGGTGCTAGGAGCGGGGTTTCCTATGGCTACACCTTC.

This clonotype was observed once. The chain joins TRBV11-2 to TRBJ2-3; maybe TRBD1 (6 bases). The CDR3 spans 15 residues. Germline CDR1 and CDR2: SGHAT and FQNNGV. V lost 5 bases and J lost 2, with 14 bases in between. CDR3 region: CASSLDRKNTDTQYF. CDR3 sequence (DNA): TGTGCCAGCAGCCTGGACAGAAAAAACACAGATACGCAGTATTTT.

V and J are TRBV4-1 and TRBJ1-2; 9 nucleotides align to TRBD1. Germline CDR1 MGHRA, CDR2 YSYEKL. The CDR3 is made up of 14 amino acids. V was clipped by 5 bases and J by 8 bases; unmatched bases: 9. The CDR3 DNA sequence: TGCGCCAGCAGCGGACAGGACAGGGGAAGCGGCTACACCTTC. It yields the protein CASSGQDRGSGYTF.

In its sample, this clonotype was seen many times. V is TRBV20-1 and J is TRBJ2-7; 9 bases agree with TRBD2. In germline, CDR1 is DFQATT, CDR2 SNEGSKA (reference sequence). V shed 0 bases, J shed 6 bases, and the junction held 18 bases outside the gene matches. CDR3 length: 18 residues. The CDR3 loop is CSARDLAGSSPPLREQYF. DNA of the CDR3: TGCAGTGCTAGAGATCTAGCGGGGTCGTCCCCCCCTCTCCGCGAGCAGTACTTC.